This TCR beta chain derives from a study of T cells in Graves' hyperthyroidism and ophthalmopathy. This clonotype was recorded a few times. Its antigen is not known. Uncontrolled infection, other autoimmune disease, pregnancy and lactation each barred patients from inclusion. Thyroid ultrasound, orbital computed tomography, clinical symptoms, and serum thyroxine and TRAb underpinned diagnoses. Study-level findings and limits: Before onset, by a median of around 6.4 months, the model predicted ophthalmopathy.

The CDR3 loop spans 16 amino acids. Trimming removed 2 bases from V and 6 bases from J; junction bases left unmatched: 10. Germline-derived CDR1 and CDR2 are ENHRY and SYGVKD. There were TCR beta CDR3 regions amplified from RNA transcripts. First-round RT-PCR with HTBI primers amplified the TCR CDR3 region. TCRdb processed the multiplex PCR reads anew with MiXCR; each CDR3 protein has one entry. The sample yields about 380,000 distinct CDR3 sequences, about a fifth seen once. The sequenced material came from blood. This clonotype was obtained from a man aged 18 to 29 with Graves' ophthalmopathy. The chain links TRBV10-3 to TRBJ1-3; 7 bases are shared with TRBD1. The CDR3, as DNA: TGTGCCATCAGTGAGGGGGTACAGGGGACCCTAAACACCATATATTTT. Encoded protein: CAISEGVQGTLNTIYF.